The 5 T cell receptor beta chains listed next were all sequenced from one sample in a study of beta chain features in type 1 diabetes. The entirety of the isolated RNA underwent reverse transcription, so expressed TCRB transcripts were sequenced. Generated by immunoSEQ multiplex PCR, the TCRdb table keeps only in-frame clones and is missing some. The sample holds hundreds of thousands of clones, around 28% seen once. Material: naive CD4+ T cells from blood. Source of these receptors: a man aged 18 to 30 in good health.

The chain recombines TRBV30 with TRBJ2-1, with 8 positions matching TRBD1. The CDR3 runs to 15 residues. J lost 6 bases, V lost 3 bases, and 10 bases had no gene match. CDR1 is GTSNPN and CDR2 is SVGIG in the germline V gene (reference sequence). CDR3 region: CAWRRGRGRGNEQFF. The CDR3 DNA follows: TGTGCCTGGAGGAGGGGCAGGGGGCGCGGCAATGAGCAGTTCTTC.

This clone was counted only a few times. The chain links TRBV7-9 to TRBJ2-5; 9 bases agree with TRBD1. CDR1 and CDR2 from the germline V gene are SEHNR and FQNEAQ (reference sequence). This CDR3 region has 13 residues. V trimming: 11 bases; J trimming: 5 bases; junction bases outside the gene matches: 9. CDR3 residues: CAGSGQGWETQYF. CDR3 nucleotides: TGTGCCGGCTCCGGACAGGGGTGGGAGACCCAGTACTTC.

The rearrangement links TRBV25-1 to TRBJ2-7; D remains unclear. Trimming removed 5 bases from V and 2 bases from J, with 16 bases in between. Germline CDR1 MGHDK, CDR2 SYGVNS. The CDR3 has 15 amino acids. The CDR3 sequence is CASSPLGSPPYEQYF. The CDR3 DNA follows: TGTGCCAGCAGTCCCCTGGGCAGCCCGCCCTACGAGCAGTACTTC.

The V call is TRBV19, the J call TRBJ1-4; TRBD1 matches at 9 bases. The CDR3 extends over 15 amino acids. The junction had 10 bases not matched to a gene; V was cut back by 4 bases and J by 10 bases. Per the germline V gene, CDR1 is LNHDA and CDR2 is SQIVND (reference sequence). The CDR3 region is CASSSSGTGIGKLFF. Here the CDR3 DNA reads TGTGCCAGTAGTAGCTCCGGGACAGGGATTGGAAAACTGTTTTTT.

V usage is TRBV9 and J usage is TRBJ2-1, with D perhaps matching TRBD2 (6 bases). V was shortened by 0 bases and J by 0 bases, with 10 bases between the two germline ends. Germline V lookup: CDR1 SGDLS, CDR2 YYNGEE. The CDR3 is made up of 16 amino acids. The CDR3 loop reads CASSVVDGSSYNEQFF. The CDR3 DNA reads TGTGCCAGCAGCGTAGTCGACGGGAGCTCCTACAATGAGCAGTTCTTC.